This T cell receptor beta chain appears in the sequencing data of a study of human T cells and chemical hapten exposure. Across the whole study: Small differences in pooled library volume mainly drove the variation in TCR yields per sample.

Trimming took 1 base from V and 4 from J, leaving 8 bases between them. Germline V gene lookup returns CDR1 SGDLS and CDR2 YYNGEE. This CDR3 comprises 13 residues. This clonotype has at least ten counts. The target antigen is unknown. Notes on the study in general: TCRs at a frequency above 1 in 1000 stayed unchanged with DPC sensitization.

Time point specified: healthy volunteer bleed at 6 weeks. The template was total RNA from unfractionated whole blood. In the library, unique molecular identifiers were attached to individual cDNA molecules. In the source study's methods: Ranging from about 20,000 to 690,600, TCR counts per sample had a median value of around 90,000. TCRdb re-called the RACE reads through MiXCR, storing one row per CDR3 protein. These V and J calls originate from TCRdb's pipeline instead of the authors' own analysis. The sample contains under 45,000 distinct CDR3 sequences, less than 5.5% of which appear only once. The sequence came from a human donor in good health. Some clones in this sample may be carry-over from other donors' samples. This sequence joins TRBV9 and TRBJ2-5; D ambiguous. The sample consisted of whole blood. The DNA of the CDR3 is TGTGCCAGCAGCGTAAGGGATCTAGAGACCCAGTACTTC. It translates to CASSVRDLETQYF.